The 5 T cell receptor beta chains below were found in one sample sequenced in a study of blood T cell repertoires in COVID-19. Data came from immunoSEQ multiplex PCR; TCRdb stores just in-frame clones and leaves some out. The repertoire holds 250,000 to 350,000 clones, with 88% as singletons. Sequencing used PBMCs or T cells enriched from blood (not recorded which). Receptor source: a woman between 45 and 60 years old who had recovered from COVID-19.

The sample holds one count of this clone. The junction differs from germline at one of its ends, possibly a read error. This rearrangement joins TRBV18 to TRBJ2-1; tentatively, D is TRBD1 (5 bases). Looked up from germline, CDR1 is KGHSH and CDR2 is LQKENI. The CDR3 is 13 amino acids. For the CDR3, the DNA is TGTGTCAGCTCACCATTTACCAGGGATGAGCAGTTCTTC. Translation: CVSSPFTRDEQFF.

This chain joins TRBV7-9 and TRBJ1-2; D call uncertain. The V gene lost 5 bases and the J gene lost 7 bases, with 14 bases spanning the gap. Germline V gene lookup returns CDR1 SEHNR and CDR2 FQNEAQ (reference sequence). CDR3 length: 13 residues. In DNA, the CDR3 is TGTGCCAGCAGCCCACCCGACTTACTTGGCTACACCTTC. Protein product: CASSPPDLLGYTF.

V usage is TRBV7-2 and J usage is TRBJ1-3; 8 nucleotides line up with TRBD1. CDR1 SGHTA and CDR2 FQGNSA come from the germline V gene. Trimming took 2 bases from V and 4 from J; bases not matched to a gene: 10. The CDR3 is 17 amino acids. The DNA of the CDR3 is TGTGCCAGCAGCTTACCGGCAACACAGGGGGGCGGAAACACCATATATTTT. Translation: CASSLPATQGGGNTIYF.

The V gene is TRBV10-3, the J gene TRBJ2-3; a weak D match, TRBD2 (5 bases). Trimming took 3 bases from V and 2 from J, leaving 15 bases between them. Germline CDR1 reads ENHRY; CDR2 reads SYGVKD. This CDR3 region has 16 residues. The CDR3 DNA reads TGTGCCATCAGTGAACTCCGGGAAAGTATCACAGATACGCAGTATTTT. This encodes CAISELRESITDTQYF.

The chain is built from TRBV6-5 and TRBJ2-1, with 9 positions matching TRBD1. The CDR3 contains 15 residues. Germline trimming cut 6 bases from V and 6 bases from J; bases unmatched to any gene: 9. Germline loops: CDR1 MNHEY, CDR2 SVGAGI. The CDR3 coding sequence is TGTGCCAGCAGCAGATCCGGGACAGGGCCCAATGAGCAGTTCTTC. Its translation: CASSRSGTGPNEQFF.